This TCR beta chain was sequenced during a study of blood T cells in healthy people across ages. Concerning this clonotype: Its antigen is undetermined.

The second PCR ran roughly 6 to 11 cycles with a sample-barcoded 5' primer and J-beta primers. Using its own MiXCR run on the 5' RACE reads, TCRdb lists one record per CDR3 protein. The data contain roughly 900,000 distinct CDR3 sequences, around 26% of them seen just once; the ten biggest clones take up around 16%. Germline values: CDR1 DFQATT, CDR2 SNEGSKA (reference sequence). V lost 2 bases and J lost 10; bases outside the gene matches: 11. The length of the CDR3 is 16 residues. Study-level points and caveats: When set beside aged donors, long-lived donors presented more naive CD4+ cells and higher diversity.

Material: blood. The chain recombines TRBV20-1 with TRBJ2-5, with 15 bases matching TRBD2. This TCR was recovered from a woman older than 75 in good health. In nucleotides, the CDR3 is TGCAGTGCTAGACCATCACTTGGACTAGCGGGGGGGGACCAGTACTTC. Translation: CSARPSLGLAGGDQYF.